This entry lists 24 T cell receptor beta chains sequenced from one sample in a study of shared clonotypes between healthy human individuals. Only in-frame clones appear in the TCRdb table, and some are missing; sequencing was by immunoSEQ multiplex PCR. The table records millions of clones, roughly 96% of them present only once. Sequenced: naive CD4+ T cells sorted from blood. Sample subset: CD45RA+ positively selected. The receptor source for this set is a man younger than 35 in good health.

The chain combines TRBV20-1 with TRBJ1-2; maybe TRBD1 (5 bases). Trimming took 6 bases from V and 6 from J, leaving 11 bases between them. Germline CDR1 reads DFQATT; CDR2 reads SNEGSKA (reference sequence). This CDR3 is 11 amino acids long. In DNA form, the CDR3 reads TGCAGTGCGACTCAGACAGATGGCTACACCTTC. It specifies CSATQTDGYTF.

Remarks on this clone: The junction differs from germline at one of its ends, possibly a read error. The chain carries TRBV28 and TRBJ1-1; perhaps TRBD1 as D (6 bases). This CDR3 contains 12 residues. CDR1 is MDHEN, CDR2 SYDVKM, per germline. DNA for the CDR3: TGCGCCAGCAGCCTGATTGGGACAGAAGCTTTCTTT. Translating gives CASSLIGTEAFF. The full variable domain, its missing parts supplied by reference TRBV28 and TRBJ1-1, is DVKVTQSSRYLVKRTGEKVFLECVQDMDHENMFWYRQDPGLGLRLIYFSYDVKMKEKGDIPEGYSVSREKKERFSLILESASTNQTSMYLCASSLIGTEAFFGQGTRLTVV.

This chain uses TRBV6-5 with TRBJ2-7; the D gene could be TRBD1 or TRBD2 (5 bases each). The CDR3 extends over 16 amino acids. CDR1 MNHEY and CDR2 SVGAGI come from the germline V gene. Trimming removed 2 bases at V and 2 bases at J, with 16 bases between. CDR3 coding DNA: TGTGCCAGCAGTTACATCGGGACGAGTGGGGCCTACGAGCAGTACTTC. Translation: CASSYIGTSGAYEQYF.

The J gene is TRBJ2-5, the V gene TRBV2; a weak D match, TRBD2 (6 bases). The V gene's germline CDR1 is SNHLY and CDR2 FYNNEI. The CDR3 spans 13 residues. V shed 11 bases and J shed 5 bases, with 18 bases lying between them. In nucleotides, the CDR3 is TGTGCCGGATCTCAGGAGGGAATGGAGACCCAGTACTTC. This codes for CAGSQEGMETQYF.

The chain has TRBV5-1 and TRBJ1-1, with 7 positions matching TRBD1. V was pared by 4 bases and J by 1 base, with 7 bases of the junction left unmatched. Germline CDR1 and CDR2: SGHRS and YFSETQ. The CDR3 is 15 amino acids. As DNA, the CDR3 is TGCGCCAGCAGCCTGGACAGGACTGGGAACACTGAAGCTTTCTTT. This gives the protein CASSLDRTGNTEAFF.

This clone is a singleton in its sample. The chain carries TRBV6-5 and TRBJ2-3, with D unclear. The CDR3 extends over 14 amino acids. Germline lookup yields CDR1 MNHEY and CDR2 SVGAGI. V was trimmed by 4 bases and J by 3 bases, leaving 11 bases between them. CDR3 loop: CASSLAHETDTQYF. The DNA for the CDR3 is TGTGCCAGCAGTTTGGCCCACGAGACAGATACGCAGTATTTT.

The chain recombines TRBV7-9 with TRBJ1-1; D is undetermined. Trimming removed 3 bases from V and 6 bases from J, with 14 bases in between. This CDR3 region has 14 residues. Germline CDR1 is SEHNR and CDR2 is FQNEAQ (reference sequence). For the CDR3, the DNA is TGTGCCAGCAGCTTGGGTTCGCCATGGGCTGAAGCTTTCTTT. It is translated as CASSLGSPWAEAFF.

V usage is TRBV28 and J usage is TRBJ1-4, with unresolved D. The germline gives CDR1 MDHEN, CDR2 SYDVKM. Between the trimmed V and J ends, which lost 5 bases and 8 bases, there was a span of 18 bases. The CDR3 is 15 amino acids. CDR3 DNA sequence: TGTGCCAGCAGTCCTACGTCCACGGTCCGAGAAAAACTGTTTTTT. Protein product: CASSPTSTVREKLFF.

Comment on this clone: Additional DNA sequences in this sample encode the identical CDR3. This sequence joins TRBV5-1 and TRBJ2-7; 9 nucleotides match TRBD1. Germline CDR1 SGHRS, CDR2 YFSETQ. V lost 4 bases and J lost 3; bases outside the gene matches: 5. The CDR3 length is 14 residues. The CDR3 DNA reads TGCGCCAGCAGCCCCGGGACAGGGAACTACGAGCAGTACTTC. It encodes CASSPGTGNYEQYF.

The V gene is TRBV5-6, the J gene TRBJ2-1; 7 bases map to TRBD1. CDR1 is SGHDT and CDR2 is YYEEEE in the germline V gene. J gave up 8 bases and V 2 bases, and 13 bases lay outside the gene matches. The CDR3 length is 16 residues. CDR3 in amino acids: CASSLRQGVTVHEQFF. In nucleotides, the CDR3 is TGTGCCAGCAGCTTACGGCAGGGGGTGACGGTTCATGAGCAGTTCTTC.

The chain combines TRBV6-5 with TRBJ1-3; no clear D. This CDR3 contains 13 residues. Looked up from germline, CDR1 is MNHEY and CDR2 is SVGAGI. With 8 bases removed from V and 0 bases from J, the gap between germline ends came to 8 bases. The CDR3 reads CASQQTSGNTIYF. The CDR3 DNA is TGTGCCAGCCAACAAACCTCTGGAAACACCATATATTTT.

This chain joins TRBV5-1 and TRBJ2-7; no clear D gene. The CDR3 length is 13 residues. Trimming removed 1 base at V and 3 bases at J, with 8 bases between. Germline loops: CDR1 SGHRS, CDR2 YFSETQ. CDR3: CASSLRANYEQYF. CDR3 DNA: TGCGCCAGCAGCTTGAGGGCTAACTACGAGCAGTACTTC.

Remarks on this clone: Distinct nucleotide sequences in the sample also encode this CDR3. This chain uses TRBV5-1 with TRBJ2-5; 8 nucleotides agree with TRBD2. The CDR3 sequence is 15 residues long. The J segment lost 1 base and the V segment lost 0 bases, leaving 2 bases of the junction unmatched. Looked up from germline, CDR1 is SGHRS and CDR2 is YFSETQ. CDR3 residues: CASSLVAGGQETQYF. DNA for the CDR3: TGCGCCAGCAGCTTGGTTGCGGGGGGCCAAGAGACCCAGTACTTC. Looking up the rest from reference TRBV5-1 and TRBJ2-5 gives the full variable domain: KAGVTQTPRYLIKTRGQQVTLSCSPISGHRSVSWYQQTPGQGLQFLFEYFSETQRNKGNFPGRFSGRQFSNSRSEMNVSTLELGDSALYLCASSLVAGGQETQYFGPGTRLLVL.

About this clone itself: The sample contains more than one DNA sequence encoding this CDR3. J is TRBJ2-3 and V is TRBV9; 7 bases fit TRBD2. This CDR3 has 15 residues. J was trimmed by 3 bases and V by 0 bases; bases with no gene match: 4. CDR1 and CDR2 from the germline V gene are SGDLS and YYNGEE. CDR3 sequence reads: CASSVGGRGTDTQYF. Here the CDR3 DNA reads TGTGCCAGCAGCGTAGGCGGGAGAGGTACAGATACGCAGTATTTT.

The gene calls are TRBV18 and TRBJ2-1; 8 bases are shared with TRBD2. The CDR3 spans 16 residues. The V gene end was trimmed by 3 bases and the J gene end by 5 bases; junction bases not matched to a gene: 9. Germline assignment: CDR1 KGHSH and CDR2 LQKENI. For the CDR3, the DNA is TGTGCCAGCTCACCGGGCACAGCGGGAGCAAACAATGAGCAGTTCTTC. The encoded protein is CASSPGTAGANNEQFF.

This CDR3 is CASSLDGGLEQYF. The DNA of the CDR3 is TGTGCCAGCAGCTTAGATGGGGGGCTCGAGCAGTACTTC. This chain links TRBV7-2 with TRBJ2-7; D possibly matches TRBD1 or TRBD2 (6 bases each). CDR1 and CDR2 (germline): SGHTA, FQGNSA. V lost 1 base and J 6 bases, leaving 10 bases between the germline ends. This CDR3 region has 13 residues. The variable domain in full, completed from reference TRBV7-2 and TRBJ2-7, reads GAGVSQSPSNKVTEKGKDVELRCDPISGHTALYWYRQSLGQGLEFLIYFQGNSAPDKSGLPSDRFSAERTGGSVSTLTIQRTQQEDSAVYLCASSLDGGLEQYFGPGTRLTVT.

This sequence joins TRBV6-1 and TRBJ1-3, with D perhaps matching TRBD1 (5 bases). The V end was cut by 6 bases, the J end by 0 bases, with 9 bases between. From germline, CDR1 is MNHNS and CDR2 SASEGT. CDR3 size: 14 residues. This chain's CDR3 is CASRTDSSGNTIYF. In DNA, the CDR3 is TGTGCCAGCAGGACAGACAGCTCTGGAAACACCATATATTTT.

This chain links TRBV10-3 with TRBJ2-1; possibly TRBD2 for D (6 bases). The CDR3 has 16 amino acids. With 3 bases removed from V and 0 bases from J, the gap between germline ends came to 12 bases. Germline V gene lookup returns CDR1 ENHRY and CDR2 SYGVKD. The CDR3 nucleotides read TGTGCCATCAGTGATGGTCTAGCGAGCTCCTACAATGAGCAGTTCTTC. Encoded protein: CAISDGLASSYNEQFF.

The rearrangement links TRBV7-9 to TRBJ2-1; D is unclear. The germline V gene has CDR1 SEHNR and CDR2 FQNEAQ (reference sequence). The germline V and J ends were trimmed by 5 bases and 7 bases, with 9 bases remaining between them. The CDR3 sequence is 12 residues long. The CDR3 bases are TGTGCCAGCAGCCAGAAGATTAATGAGCAGTTCTTC. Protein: CASSQKINEQFF.

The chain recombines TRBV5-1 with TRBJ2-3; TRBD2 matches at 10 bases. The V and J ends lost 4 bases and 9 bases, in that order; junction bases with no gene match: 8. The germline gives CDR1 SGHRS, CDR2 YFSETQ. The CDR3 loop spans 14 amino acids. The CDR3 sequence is CASSVSGGQETQYF. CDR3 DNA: TGCGCCAGCAGCGTTAGCGGGGGGCAGGAGACGCAGTATTTT.

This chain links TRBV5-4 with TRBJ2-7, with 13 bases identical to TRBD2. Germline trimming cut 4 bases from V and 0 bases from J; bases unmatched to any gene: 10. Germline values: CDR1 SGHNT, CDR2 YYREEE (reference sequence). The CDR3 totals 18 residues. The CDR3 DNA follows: TGTGCCAGCAGCAAGGGGGGGACTAGCGGGGCCCTCTCCTACGAGCAGTACTTC. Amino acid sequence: CASSKGGTSGALSYEQYF.

This CDR3 is CASSRPSYGYTF. For the CDR3, the DNA is TGTGCCAGCAGTCGACCCTCCTATGGCTACACCTTC. V gene TRBV28 combines with J gene TRBJ1-2; no reliable D call. CDR3 length equals 12 residues. Per the germline V gene, CDR1 is MDHEN and CDR2 is SYDVKM. V lost 5 bases to trimming and J lost 4 bases, with 8 bases between them.

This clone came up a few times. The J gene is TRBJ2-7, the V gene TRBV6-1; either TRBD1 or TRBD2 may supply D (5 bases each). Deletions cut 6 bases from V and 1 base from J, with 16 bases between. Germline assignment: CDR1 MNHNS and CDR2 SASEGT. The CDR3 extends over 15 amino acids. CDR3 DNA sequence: TGTGCCAGCAGAGCCGGGACCGCGGGTTCCTACGAGCAGTACTTC. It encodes CASRAGTAGSYEQYF.

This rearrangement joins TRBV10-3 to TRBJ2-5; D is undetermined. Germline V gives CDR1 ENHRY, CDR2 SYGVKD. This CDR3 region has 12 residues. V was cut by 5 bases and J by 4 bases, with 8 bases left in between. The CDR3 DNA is TGTGCCATCAGTTGGTTCGGAGAGACCCAGTACTTC. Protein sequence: CAISWFGETQYF.